These T cell receptor beta chains were read from a single sample in a study of CD4 T cells in relation to SARS-CoV-2 and coronaviruses. The antigens of these receptors remain unknown. Repertoires were generated with immunoSEQ multiplex PCR, while TCRdb's copy carries only in-frame clones and drops some. The data contain roughly 12,000 clones, around 80% of them seen just once; the ten biggest clones take up about an eighth. The source material was CD4+ T cells from PBMCs, cultured in vitro. Receptors were obtained from a human donor in good health. Each CDR3 is given with its conserved first and last residue. The D gene is left open where the match is weak. The size field is filled for only some rows; it gives once, few, many or a size class.

v_gene	j_gene	abundance	d_gene	CDR3nt	CDR3aa
TRBV7-2	TRBJ2-5	-	-	TGTGCCAGCAGCCAACAGGCTGAGACCCAGTACTTC	CASSQQAETQYF
TRBV4-2	TRBJ2-2	few	TRBD2	TGTGCCAGCAGCCAAGGGGGCCTAGCGGGAGGAACAAACACCGGGGAGCTGTTTTTT	CASSQGGLAGGTNTGELFF
TRBV30	TRBJ2-3	-	-	TGTGCCGCTAACCGGGGCCTGGCTACAGATACGCAGTATTTT	CAANRGLATDTQYF
TRBV7-9	TRBJ1-2	-	TRBD1	TGTGCCAGCAGCCCCGGACAGGGTGGCTATGGCTACACCTTC	CASSPGQGGYGYTF
TRBV13	TRBJ1-1	-	-	TGTGCCAGCAGCTTAGATCAGGCCTCCCCGGGGACTGAAGCTTTCTTT	CASSLDQASPGTEAFF
TRBV30	TRBJ1-1	once	TRBD1	TGTGCCTGGACCGGGGACAGGGATAACGTTGGGAACACTGAAGCTTTCTTT	CAWTGDRDNVGNTEAFF
TRBV3-1/TRBV3-2	TRBJ2-7	-	-	TGTGCCAGCAGCCCCCTCGTGGCTAGATCGGCCGAGCAGTACTTC	CASSPLVARSAEQYF
TRBV5-6	TRBJ1-4	-	-	TGTGCCAGCAGCCCTCTGGGGGGGTCGTATGAAAAACTGTTTTTT	CASSPLGGSYEKLFF
TRBV28	TRBJ2-3	-	-	TGTGCCAGCTCAGGCAGAGAAAGCACAGATACGCAGTATTTT	CASSGRESTDTQYF
TRBV9	TRBJ2-5	large	TRBD1	TGTGCCAGCAGCGCACAGGGGTCGGGAGAGACCCAGTACTTC	CASSAQGSGETQYF
TRBV7-3	TRBJ1-6	-	-	TGTGCCAGCAGCTTAACGGGGAGTTCACCCCTCCACTTT	CASSLTGSSPLHF
TRBV24-1	TRBJ2-2	-	TRBD1	TGTGCCACCAGTGAAGCGACAGGGAACCGGGAGCTGTTTTTT	CATSEATGNRELFF
TRBV7-2	TRBJ1-4	-	-	TGTGCCAGCAGCTTAGGACAGTTTAATGAAAAACTGTTTTTT	CASSLGQFNEKLFF
TRBV6-5	TRBJ1-1	-	-	TGTGCCAGCAGTTACTCGCGTAGTAAACTTTCCCGTGAAGCTTTCTTT	CASSYSRSKLSREAFF
TRBV7-2	TRBJ1-3	few	-	TGTGCCAGCAGCTTAGGAACCAGGCCCCTTGGTGGAAACACCATATATTTT	CASSLGTRPLGGNTIYF
TRBV28	TRBJ2-2	-	-	TGTGCCAGCAAACGGGGAAACGCGAACACCGGGGAGCTGTTTTTT	CASKRGNANTGELFF
TRBV6-2/TRBV6-3	TRBJ2-2	-	-	TGTGCCAGCAGTTACGGGGCGGGCCTCCTTGCCGGGGAGCTGTTTTTT	CASSYGAGLLAGELFF
TRBV5-6	TRBJ2-5	-	TRBD2	TGTGCCAGCAGCTTTGGACTAGCGGAGGCGGGGGAGACCCAGTACTTC	CASSFGLAEAGETQYF
TRBV19	TRBJ2-1	-	TRBD2	TGTGCCATTGGGACTGCAGCGGGGGGGCTCAACGAGCAGTTCTTC	CAIGTAAGGLNEQFF
TRBV27	TRBJ1-2	few	-	TGTGCCAGCAGTTTAGCCCTCAGAAGGGGATCTCTCTCTGGCTACACCTTC	CASSLALRRGSLSGYTF
TRBV19	TRBJ2-1	-	-	TGTGCCAGTAGTCCCGACCGGGACCGAGAGCAGTTCTTC	CASSPDRDREQFF
TRBV27	TRBJ1-2	-	-	TGTGCCAGCAGCCCCCGGGTCCCCTCCTTC	CASSPRVPSF
TRBV5-4	TRBJ2-5	-	TRBD1	TGTGCCAGCAGCTTTAGGCCGGGACAGGGGGTAATAGAGACCCAGTACTTC	CASSFRPGQGVIETQYF
TRBV29-1	TRBJ2-3	-	-	TGCAGCGTTGCCAGGTCAGAGCGGCAAGATACGCAGTATTTT	CSVARSERQDTQYF
TRBV10-3	TRBJ2-7	once	-	TGTGCCATCAGTGGGGAACAGGGAGTATCCTACGAGCAGTACTTC	CAISGEQGVSYEQYF
TRBV5-6	TRBJ1-1	once	TRBD1	TGTGCCAGCAGCAGCTACAGGGGAGGTAACACTGAAGCTTTCTTT	CASSSYRGGNTEAFF
TRBV29-1	TRBJ2-7	-	-	TGCAGCGTGGGAGAGACAACGGGCCCTACTTTGGGCGAGCAGTACTTC	CSVGETTGPTLGEQYF
TRBV19	TRBJ2-7	-	TRBD2	TGTGCCAGTAGTCTAGCGGGGAGCTACGAGCAGTACTTC	CASSLAGSYEQYF
TRBV2	TRBJ2-1	-	-	TGTGCCAGCAGTGAAGCATACCTAGCGACTTACAATGAGCAGTTCTTC	CASSEAYLATYNEQFF
TRBV7-8	TRBJ2-6	-	-	TGTGCCAGCAGCCCCCGAGGACAGTTTTACTCTGGGGCCAACGTCCTGACTTTC	CASSPRGQFYSGANVLTF
TRBV19	TRBJ2-5	-	-	TGTGCCAGTAGTAATGGGTGGGGAGAGACCCAGTACTTC	CASSNGWGETQYF
TRBV30	TRBJ1-5	-	-	TGTGCCTGGAGTGTATGGGGTAGCCCTAAGACCCAGCATTTT	CAWSVWGSPKTQHF
TRBV14	TRBJ2-3	-	TRBD1	TGTGCCAGCAGCCAAGGACAGGGTGGGAGCACAGATACGCAGTATTTT	CASSQGQGGSTDTQYF
TRBV27	TRBJ2-2	few	-	TGTGCCAGCAGCCCCATTGATGGCGGGATAATCGGGGAGCTGTTTTTT	CASSPIDGGIIGELFF
TRBV7-2	TRBJ2-3	-	-	TGTGCCAGCAGCTTAGAAGGGACGGGGACGCAGTATTTT	CASSLEGTGTQYF
TRBV12-3/TRBV12-4	TRBJ1-1	-	TRBD1	TGTGCCAGCACCCGGGACAGGAACACTGAAGCTTTCTTT	CASTRDRNTEAFF
TRBV9	TRBJ2-2	once	-	TGTGCCAGCAGCGTACAGGGAAACACCGGGGAGCTGTTTTTT	CASSVQGNTGELFF
TRBV5-1	TRBJ2-5	-	TRBD2	TGCGCCAGCAGCTTGGCCCCCCAGCGGGGACCCCAAGAGACCCAGTACTTC	CASSLAPQRGPQETQYF
TRBV7-8	TRBJ2-1	few	TRBD1	TGTGCCAGCAGCCTAAGGACAGGGAATGAGCAGTTCTTC	CASSLRTGNEQFF
TRBV11-3	TRBJ2-2	-	-	TGTGCCAGCAGCCCTGGGGAGAACACCGGGGAGCTGTTTTTT	CASSPGENTGELFF
TRBV2	TRBJ1-2	-	TRBD1	TGTGCCAGCAGTGAAACAACCAGCACACAGGGGAATTATGGCTACACCTTC	CASSETTSTQGNYGYTF
TRBV4-3	TRBJ2-7	-	TRBD1	TGCGCCAGCAGCCTAAGGGCCCAGGGGGCCTACGAGCAGTACTTC	CASSLRAQGAYEQYF
TRBV5-1	TRBJ1-1	-	-	TGCGCCAGCAGTTCGGGGGTTAACACTGAAGCTTTCTTT	CASSSGVNTEAFF
TRBV3-1/TRBV3-2	TRBJ2-5	-	TRBD1	TGTGCCAGCAGCACGGACAGGGGGCCCGCAGAGACCCAGTACTTC	CASSTDRGPAETQYF
TRBV11-3	TRBJ2-1	-	-	TGTGCCAGCAGCTTAACGGGGTATGAGCAGTTCTTC	CASSLTGYEQFF
TRBV19	TRBJ2-5	-	-	TGTGCCAGTAGTATAGTCGCGGAGGGGGGAGAGACCCAGTACTTC	CASSIVAEGGETQYF
TRBV6-5	TRBJ1-4	-	-	TGTGCCAGCACTGTTTGGGGGGTGGATGAAAAACTGTTTTTT	CASTVWGVDEKLFF
TRBV5-1	TRBJ2-3	-	-	TGCGCCAGCAGCTTGGCGGGGGCCGGCGGAGATACGCAGTATTTT	CASSLAGAGGDTQYF
TRBV2	TRBJ2-1	-	-	TGTGCCAGCTCGTCCATGGGCAGCAATGAGCAGTTCTTC	CASSSMGSNEQFF
TRBV5-1	TRBJ2-7	-	-	TGCGCCAGCAGCTTGGCGGAGGGGGCGCCTCACGAGCAGTACTTC	CASSLAEGAPHEQYF
TRBV5-5	TRBJ1-5	-	-	TGTGCCAGCAGCTTGGAGGGGGTCAGGCAGCCCCAGCATTTT	CASSLEGVRQPQHF
TRBV7-9	TRBJ1-4	-	TRBD1	TGTGCCAGCAGCTTGGGACAGCTTAATGAAAAACTGTTTTTT	CASSLGQLNEKLFF
TRBV29-1	TRBJ2-3	-	TRBD1	TGCAGCTTCTTTAGACAGGGGGTTCATTCAGATACGCAGTATTTT	CSFFRQGVHSDTQYF
TRBV7-8	TRBJ1-5	few	-	TGTGCCAGCAGCTTAGTGTCAGGGACCAATCAGCCCCAGCATTTT	CASSLVSGTNQPQHF
TRBV7-2	TRBJ2-3	-	TRBD2	TGTGCCAGCAGCTGGGGGACTAGCGGGGGTCCTAGCACAGATACGCAGTATTTT	CASSWGTSGGPSTDTQYF
TRBV2	TRBJ1-2	-	TRBD1	TGTGCCAGCCGCGAGACAGGGTCGGATGGCTACACCTTC	CASRETGSDGYTF
TRBV28	TRBJ2-3	-	TRBD2	TGTGCCAGCGGAAGTTGGACGGGAGGGGAAGATACGCAGTATTTT	CASGSWTGGEDTQYF